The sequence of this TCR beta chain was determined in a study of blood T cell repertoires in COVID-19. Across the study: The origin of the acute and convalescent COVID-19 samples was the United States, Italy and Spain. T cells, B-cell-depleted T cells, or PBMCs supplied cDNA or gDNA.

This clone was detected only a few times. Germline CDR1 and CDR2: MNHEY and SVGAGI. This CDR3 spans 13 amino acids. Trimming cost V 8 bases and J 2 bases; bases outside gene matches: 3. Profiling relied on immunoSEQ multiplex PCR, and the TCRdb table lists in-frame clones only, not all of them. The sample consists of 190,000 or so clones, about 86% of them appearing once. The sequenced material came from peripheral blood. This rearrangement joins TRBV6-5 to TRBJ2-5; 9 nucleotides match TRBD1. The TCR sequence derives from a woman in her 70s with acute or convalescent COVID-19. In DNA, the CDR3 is TGTGCCAGCGCAGACAGGGGGCAAGAGACCCAGTACTTC. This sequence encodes CASADRGQETQYF.